The 4 T cell receptor beta chains presented below share a single source sample, sequenced in a study of blood T cell repertoires in COVID-19. Profiled with immunoSEQ multiplex PCR; TCRdb holds only in-frame clones, not every one. The table shows tens of thousands of clones, with around 84% occurring only once. What was sequenced was peripheral blood. The receptors shown here come from a human donor in a cohort sampled during active COVID-19.

V and J are TRBV25-1 and TRBJ2-7, with D tentatively TRBD1 (6 bases). The V end was cut by 7 bases, the J end by 6 bases, with 22 bases between. Per the germline V gene, CDR1 is MGHDK and CDR2 is SYGVNS. CDR3 length equals 15 residues. CDR3 residues: CASNDGQKASGEQYF. The CDR3, as DNA: TGTGCCAGCAACGATGGACAGAAGGCGTCCGGCGAGCAGTACTTC.

The V and J genes are TRBV12-3 or TRBV12-4 and TRBJ2-1; 10 nucleotides match TRBD2. J lost 11 bases, V lost 6 bases, and 4 bases had no gene match. CDR3 size: 12 residues. CDR3 amino acids: CASSQTSGKQFF. In nucleotides, the CDR3 is TGTGCCAGCAGCCAAACTAGCGGGAAGCAGTTCTTC.

The chain recombines TRBV6-6 with TRBJ2-5; 8 bases fit TRBD1. CDR1 and CDR2 (germline): MNHNY, SVGAGI (reference sequence). There are 14 residues in the CDR3. The V segment lost 7 bases and the J segment 4 bases; nucleotides outside the gene matches: 8. The CDR3 here is CASMAPGGIETQYF. The CDR3 bases are TGTGCCAGCATGGCCCCAGGGGGCATAGAGACCCAGTACTTC.

This chain links TRBV3-1 (or the pseudogene TRBV3-2) with TRBJ1-1; no clear D gene. V was pared by 1 base and J by 1 base, with 10 bases between. Germline lookup yields CDR1 LGHDT and CDR2 YNNKEL (reference sequence). The CDR3 has 15 residues. DNA of the CDR3: TGTGCCAGCAGCCAAGCCCCCAGTTCGAACACTGAAGCTTTCTTT. Its protein product is CASSQAPSSNTEAFF.